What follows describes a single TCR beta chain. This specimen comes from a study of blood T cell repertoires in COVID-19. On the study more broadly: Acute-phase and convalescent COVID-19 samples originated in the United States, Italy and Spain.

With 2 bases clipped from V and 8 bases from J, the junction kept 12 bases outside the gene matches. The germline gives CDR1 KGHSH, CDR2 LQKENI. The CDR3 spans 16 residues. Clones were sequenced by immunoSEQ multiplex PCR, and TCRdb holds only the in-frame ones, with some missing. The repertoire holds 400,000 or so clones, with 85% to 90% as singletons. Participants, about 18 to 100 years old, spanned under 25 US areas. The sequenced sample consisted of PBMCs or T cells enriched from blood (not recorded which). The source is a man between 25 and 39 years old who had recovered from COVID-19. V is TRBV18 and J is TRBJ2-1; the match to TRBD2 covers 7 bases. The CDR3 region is CASSPFWGGLGDEQFF. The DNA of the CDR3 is TGTGCCAGCTCACCATTTTGGGGAGGACTAGGCGATGAGCAGTTCTTC. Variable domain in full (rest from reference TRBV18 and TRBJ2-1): NAGVMQNPRHLVRRRGQEARLRCSPMKGHSHVYWYRQLPEEGLKFMVYLQKENIIDESGMPKERFSAEFPKEGPSILRIQQVVRGDSAAYFCASSPFWGGLGDEQFFGPGTRLTVL.